The source of this T cell receptor (beta chain) is a study of blood T cell repertoires in COVID-19. Study summary: From the United States, Italy and Spain came samples of acute and convalescent COVID-19. In each case, the material was cDNA or gDNA derived from T cells, B-cell-depleted T cells, or PBMCs.

The junction had 10 bases not matched to a gene; V was cut back by 1 base and J by 3 bases. Germline CDR1 is MNHNS and CDR2 is SASEGT. This CDR3 has 19 residues. Authors' methods: Quantification of nucleated cells was approximated via reference gene primer amplification. Assay used: immunoSEQ multiplex PCR; TCRdb lists only in-frame clones, some missing. That table furnishes V, J and clone size, whereas the DNA furnished D and trimming. The sample has some 120,000 clones, 75% to 95% seen once; the top ten hold 1.5% to 2%. Sequences were obtained from peripheral blood. This sequence was found in a human donor with active COVID-19. The donor label of this sample is uncertain. The V gene is TRBV6-1, the J gene TRBJ2-3; 13 bases fit TRBD2. The CDR3 coding sequence is TGTGCCAGCAGTGAAGAAAGGAGGACTAGCGGGGGAGGAACAGATACGCAGTATTTT. This encodes CASSEERRTSGGGTDTQYF.